A single sample gave rise to the 32 T cell receptor beta chains below, sequenced in a study of T cells in Graves' hyperthyroidism and ophthalmopathy. TCR beta CDR3 region amplification was performed from RNA transcripts. During a first-round RT-PCR of the TCR CDR3, the HTBI primer set was used. TCRdb analysed the multiplex PCR reads with MiXCR anew, one entry per CDR3 protein. Of about 270,000 distinct CDR3 sequences listed, about 20% were seen once; the top ten hold 64%. Material: blood. The receptors were sampled from a young man with Graves' ophthalmopathy.

This chain uses TRBV6-1 with TRBJ1-2, with 8 bases matching TRBD1. The CDR3 has 16 amino acids. Germline V gives CDR1 MNHNS, CDR2 SASEGT. V lost 3 bases and J lost 1; bases outside the gene matches: 7. The CDR3 DNA follows: TGTGCCAGCAGTGAGGCAACAGGGGGATATAACTATGGCTACACCTTC. It encodes CASSEATGGYNYGYTF.

This clonotype showed up just a few times. The chain is built from TRBV24-1 and TRBJ2-2; D possibly corresponds to TRBD2 (6 bases). CDR3 size: 13 residues. V gave up 9 bases and J gave up 5 bases, with 12 bases separating them. Looked up from germline, CDR1 is KGHDR and CDR2 is SFDVKD. CDR3 residues: CATGRDVTGELFF. CDR3 DNA sequence: TGTGCCACCGGGCGGGATGTGACCGGGGAGCTGTTTTTT.

This sequence joins TRBV10-3 and TRBJ1-4; D is unclear. Germline V CDR1 and CDR2: ENHRY, SYGVKD. Trimming removed 0 bases from V and 7 bases from J, with 3 bases in between. CDR3 length: 12 residues. In DNA, the CDR3 is TGTGCCATCAGTGAGTCGCTTGAAAAACTGTTTTTT. It codes for CAISESLEKLFF.

This clonotype was found many times. The rearrangement uses TRBV2 and TRBJ1-5, with no clear D. The germline CDR1 and CDR2 sequences are SNHLY and FYNNEI. The CDR3 extends over 12 amino acids. V was trimmed by 3 bases and J by 3 bases, leaving 3 bases between them. CDR3 in DNA: TGTGCCAGCAGTGATGTCAATCAGCCCCAGCATTTT. Residues: CASSDVNQPQHF.

This clonotype appeared a single time. This rearrangement joins TRBV6-5 to TRBJ2-7; perhaps D is TRBD1 or TRBD2 (5 bases each). V lost 6 bases and J lost 0, with 15 bases in between. The CDR3 is 15 amino acids. CDR1 and CDR2 (germline): MNHEY, SVGAGI. The CDR3 coding sequence is TGTGCCAGCAGATACCTCCGGGACGTCTCCTACGAGCAGTACTTC. This codes for CASRYLRDVSYEQYF.

This clonotype was detected only a few times. V and J are TRBV19 and TRBJ2-6; D uncertain. Germline V lookup: CDR1 LNHDA, CDR2 SQIVND (reference sequence). The CDR3 totals 17 residues. Trimming stripped 2 bases from V and 0 bases from J, with 11 bases between. CDR3 DNA: TGTGCCAGTAGTATATTGTTCGCGGCCTCTGGGGCCAACGTCCTGACTTTC. Encoded protein: CASSILFAASGANVLTF.

This clonotype was seen many times. The V and J genes are TRBV6-1 and TRBJ1-1; D unclear. The CDR3 consists of 13 residues. The germline V gene encodes CDR1 MNHNS and CDR2 SASEGT. Deletions cut 7 bases from V and 4 bases from J, with 13 bases between. CDR3 loop: CASKVLESTEAFF. The CDR3 DNA is TGTGCCAGCAAAGTGTTAGAGTCCACTGAAGCTTTCTTT.

The table lists this clonotype with many counts. The V and J genes are TRBV5-1 and TRBJ1-2; D not certain. V dropped 4 bases and J dropped 7 bases, with 8 bases sitting between them. The CDR3 loop spans 11 amino acids. Germline V gene lookup returns CDR1 SGHRS and CDR2 YFSETQ. The CDR3 loop is CASSGVSGYTF. In DNA form, the CDR3 reads TGCGCCAGCAGCGGGGTATCTGGCTACACCTTC.

The chain employs TRBV11-1 and TRBJ1-3, with 7 bases lining up with TRBD1. Looked up from germline, CDR1 is SGHAT and CDR2 is FQDESV (reference sequence). Trimming cost V 3 bases and J 2 bases; bases outside gene matches: 4. The CDR3 runs to 15 residues. CDR3 residues: CASSLTGRPGNTIYF. As DNA, the CDR3 is TGTGCCAGCAGCTTGACAGGGCGTCCTGGAAACACCATATATTTT.

The chain links TRBV5-1 to TRBJ2-1; 8 positions agree with TRBD2. Germline loops: CDR1 SGHRS, CDR2 YFSETQ. V was pared by 7 bases and J by 9 bases, with 9 bases of the junction left unmatched. The CDR3 has 13 amino acids. The CDR3 coding sequence is TGCGCCAGCGGACTCCAAGCGGGAGCTGAGCAGTTCTTC. This translates into CASGLQAGAEQFF.

The chain employs TRBV20-1 and TRBJ2-7; 7 bases match TRBD2. This CDR3 is 13 amino acids long. V was clipped by 3 bases and J by 2 bases; unmatched bases: 4. Germline values: CDR1 DFQATT, CDR2 SNEGSKA (reference sequence). CDR3 sequence (DNA): TGCAGTGCTAGCGGGAGGCAAACCTACGAGCAGTACTTC. Translating it yields CSASGRQTYEQYF.

Ten or more counts support this clonotype. This rearrangement joins TRBV11-2 to TRBJ2-7; D may match TRBD1 or TRBD2 (5 bases each). The CDR3 covers 13 residues. Trimming took 5 bases from V and 3 from J, leaving 11 bases between them. Per germline, CDR1 SGHAT and CDR2 FQNNGV. The CDR3 DNA reads as TGTGCCAGCAGCGCCGGGGCTAGCTACGAGCAGTACTTC. This sequence encodes CASSAGASYEQYF.

This clonotype was counted ten times or more. This sequence joins TRBV3-1 and TRBJ2-5, with 8 nucleotides matching TRBD2. Germline CDR1 reads LGHDT; CDR2 reads YNNKEL (reference sequence). The CDR3 extends over 16 amino acids. J was trimmed by 4 bases and V by 3 bases; bases with no gene match: 10. The CDR3 loop reads CASSQPEASGRETQYF. CDR3 DNA: TGTGCCAGCAGCCAGCCCGAGGCCAGCGGGAGAGAGACCCAGTACTTC.

This chain's CDR3 is CASSQEGVYSNQPQHF. The CDR3 DNA sequence: TGTGCCAGTAGCCAAGAGGGGGTGTATAGCAATCAGCCCCAGCATTTT. This chain uses TRBV19 with TRBJ1-5; D may be TRBD1 (6 bases). The CDR3 loop spans 16 amino acids. Trimming cost V 6 bases and J 0 bases, with 15 bases left between them. Germline CDR1 reads LNHDA; CDR2 reads SQIVND (reference sequence).

Notes on this clonotype: An end of the junction differs from the germline gene, which may be a read error. In DNA, the CDR3 is TGTGCCAGCAGTGGTGATTATATTTCACCCCTCCACTTT. Its protein product is CASSGDYISPLHF. V gene TRBV2 combines with J gene TRBJ1-6; unclear D gene. The V gene's germline CDR1 is SNHLY and CDR2 FYNNEI. This CDR3 has 13 residues.

The V gene is TRBV24-1, the J gene TRBJ1-5; 9 bases match TRBD1. There are 16 residues in the CDR3. Trimming removed 4 bases from V and 5 bases from J; junction bases left unmatched: 8. In germline, CDR1 is KGHDR, CDR2 SFDVKD. The CDR3 nucleotides read TGTGCCACCAGTGACCGAGACAGGGGGAGAGATCAGCCCCAGCATTTT. It specifies CATSDRDRGRDQPQHF.

In its sample, this clonotype was seen many times. CDR3 coding DNA: TGTGCCAGCAAGTACGAAGCGTCAGCCTCTTACGAGCAGTACTTC. It encodes CASKYEASASYEQYF. The chain couples TRBV6-1 to TRBJ2-7; D gene unclear. Per germline, CDR1 MNHNS and CDR2 SASEGT. Deletions cut 7 bases from V and 4 bases from J, with 20 bases between. CDR3 length: 15 amino acids.

The chain uses TRBV15 and TRBJ1-1; tentatively, D is TRBD1 (5 bases). The CDR3 length is 12 residues. Germline assignment: CDR1 LNHNV and CDR2 YYDKDF (reference sequence). V was cut by 6 bases and J by 11 bases, with 16 bases left in between. The CDR3 is CATSNDRSDAFF. CDR3 coding DNA: TGTGCCACCAGTAACGACAGATCGGATGCTTTCTTT.

The rearrangement links TRBV5-1 to TRBJ2-6; D possibly corresponds to TRBD1 (6 bases). Germline values: CDR1 SGHRS, CDR2 YFSETQ. This CDR3 is 17 amino acids long. The V end was cut by 3 bases, the J end by 2 bases, with 15 bases between. The CDR3 DNA sequence: TGCGCCAGCAGCTGGGCTCCACAGGGTGCTGGGGCCAACGTCCTGACTTTC. It encodes CASSWAPQGAGANVLTF.

The chain is built from TRBV28 and TRBJ1-4, with a tentative D call TRBD1 (5 bases). The length of the CDR3 is 17 residues. Germline loops: CDR1 MDHEN, CDR2 SYDVKM. Trimming shortened V by 6 bases and J by 2 bases, and 19 bases separated the two germline ends. DNA of the CDR3: TGTGCCAGCAGCAGCCCTCGGAAGGGGTTGACTAATGAAAAACTGTTTTTT. Protein product: CASSSPRKGLTNEKLFF.

This clonotype was counted only a few times. The chain recombines TRBV5-1 with TRBJ1-2; D not resolved. V was pared by 0 bases and J by 3 bases, with 9 bases between. CDR1 and CDR2 (germline): SGHRS, YFSETQ. This CDR3 region has 14 residues. Written as DNA, the CDR3 is TGCGCCAGCAGCTTGGCCGAGGAGGACTATGGCTACACCTTC. It specifies CASSLAEEDYGYTF.

This clonotype was seen many times. V and J are TRBV20-1 and TRBJ1-5; 8 bases align to TRBD1. Germline trimming cut 6 bases from V and 2 bases from J; bases unmatched to any gene: 6. This CDR3 contains 14 residues. CDR1 is DFQATT, CDR2 SNEGSKA, per germline (reference sequence). The CDR3 is CSARQGRGNQPQHF. CDR3 coding DNA: TGCAGTGCAAGACAGGGGAGAGGCAATCAGCCCCAGCATTTT.

This clonotype was counted between two and nine times. This may be a read error, as it is one base from a much larger clone. This chain uses TRBV7-9 with TRBJ1-2, with 7 positions matching TRBD1. The CDR3 extends over 13 amino acids. V shed 5 bases and J 3 bases; nucleotides not matched to a gene: 3. Germline CDR1 SEHNR, CDR2 FQNEAQ (reference sequence). The CDR3 DNA reads TGTGCCAGCAGCCCGGGACAGTACTATGGCTACACCTTC. Translated, it gives CASSPGQYYGYTF.

The chain uses TRBV29-1 and TRBJ2-1, with D uncertain. Deletions cut 4 bases from V and 2 bases from J, with 6 bases between. The CDR3 loop spans 12 amino acids. The germline V gene encodes CDR1 SQVTM and CDR2 ANQGSEA. The CDR3 DNA sequence: TGCAGCGTTGCCCCGGCCTACAATGAGCAGTTCTTC. This codes for CSVAPAYNEQFF.

This clonotype was observed a handful of times. The chain is built from TRBV12-3 or TRBV12-4 and TRBJ2-3, with TRBD1 as a possible D gene (6 bases). With 2 bases removed from V and 7 bases from J, the gap between germline ends came to 13 bases. This CDR3 has 14 residues. In DNA form, the CDR3 reads TGTGCCAGCAGTTTACAGGGGCTCCTGAATACGCAGTATTTT. Its protein is CASSLQGLLNTQYF.

This clonotype was counted many times. The CDR3 here is CASSWGGERNQPQHF. Here the CDR3 DNA reads TGCGCCAGCAGCTGGGGGGGGGAACGCAATCAGCCCCAGCATTTT. V and J are TRBV5-1 and TRBJ1-5, with D possibly being TRBD1 (5 bases). This CDR3 contains 15 residues. The germline V gene has CDR1 SGHRS and CDR2 YFSETQ. V dropped 3 bases and J dropped 2 bases, with 12 bases sitting between them.

The chain carries TRBV5-5 and TRBJ2-5; D is unclear. Looked up from germline, CDR1 is SGHKS and CDR2 is YYEKEE (reference sequence). The CDR3 spans 11 residues. V was pared by 8 bases and J by 4 bases, with 9 bases between. CDR3 region: CASRLAETQYF. CDR3 in DNA: TGTGCCAGTAGACTGGCAGAGACCCAGTACTTC.

This clonotype was counted many times. This chain links TRBV20-1 with TRBJ2-3; D is unclear. Germline CDR1 DFQATT, CDR2 SNEGSKA (reference sequence). The CDR3 runs 12 residues. V lost 7 bases and J lost 1, with 9 bases in between. The CDR3 nucleotides are TGCAGTGTTTTAAGGGGCACAGATACGCAGTATTTT. Protein: CSVLRGTDTQYF.

This rearrangement joins TRBV29-1 to TRBJ2-1; TRBD2 aligns across 11 bases. Trimming removed 3 bases from V and 6 bases from J; junction bases left unmatched: 1. This CDR3 contains 13 residues. From germline, CDR1 is SQVTM and CDR2 ANQGSEA. CDR3 DNA sequence: TGCAGCGTTGAGGGACTAGCGGTCAATGAGCAGTTCTTC. This sequence encodes CSVEGLAVNEQFF.

J is TRBJ2-7 and V is TRBV5-1; no clear D gene. Germline CDR1 is SGHRS and CDR2 is YFSETQ. V lost 9 bases and J 0 bases, leaving 16 bases between the germline ends. CDR3 size: 14 residues. CDR3 in DNA: TGCGCCACCTCCTTCGACGGATACTCCTACGAGCAGTACTTC. Translation: CATSFDGYSYEQYF.

As to this clonotype: A read error may be the cause here, since a much bigger clone is one base away. The genes are TRBV28 and TRBJ1-5; 8 nucleotides agree with TRBD1. J lost 2 bases, V lost 5 bases, and 14 bases had no gene match. Per germline, CDR1 MDHEN and CDR2 SYDVKM. This CDR3 spans 18 amino acids. CDR3 amino acids: CASSSPPAGGRGNQPQHF. CDR3 DNA: TGTGCCAGCAGTAGCCCTCCGGCAGGGGGCCGGGGCAATCAGCCCCAGCATTTT. The variable domain in full, completed from reference TRBV28 and TRBJ1-5, reads DVKVTQSSRYLVKRTGEKVFLECVQDMDHENMFWYRQDPGLGLRLIYFSYDVKMKEKGDIPEGYSVSREKKERFSLILESASTNQTSMYLCASSSPPAGGRGNQPQHFGDGTRLSIL.

This clonotype was recorded a few times. This rearrangement joins TRBV12-3 or TRBV12-4 to TRBJ2-5; unclear D gene. This CDR3 has 15 residues. The CDR3 loop reads CAGRSVMVLVETQYF. The CDR3 region has the DNA TGTGCTGGACGTTCCGTGATGGTGCTAGTGGAGACCCAGTACTTC.